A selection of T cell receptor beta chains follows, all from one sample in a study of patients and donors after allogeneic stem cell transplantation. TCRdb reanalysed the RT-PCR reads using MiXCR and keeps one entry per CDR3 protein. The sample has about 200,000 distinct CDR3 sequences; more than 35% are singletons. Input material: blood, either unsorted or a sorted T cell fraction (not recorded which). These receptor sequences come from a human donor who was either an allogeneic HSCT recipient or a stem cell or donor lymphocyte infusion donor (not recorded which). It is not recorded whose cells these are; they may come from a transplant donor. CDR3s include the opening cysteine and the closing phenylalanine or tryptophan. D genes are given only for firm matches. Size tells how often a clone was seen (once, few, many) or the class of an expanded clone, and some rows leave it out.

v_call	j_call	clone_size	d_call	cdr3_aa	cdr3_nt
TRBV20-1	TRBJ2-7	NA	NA	CSARPGGGEQYF	TGCAGTGCTAGGCCTGGAGGGGGCGAGCAGTACTTC
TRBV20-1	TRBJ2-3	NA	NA	CSARDPPGTDTQYF	TGCAGTGCTAGAGATCCCCCCGGCACAGATACGCAGTATTTT
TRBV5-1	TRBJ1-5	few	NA	CASSLGGNSNQPQHF	TGCGCCAGCAGCTTGGGGGGGAATAGCAATCAGCCCCAGCATTTT
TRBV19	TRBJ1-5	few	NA	CASIPRMELGNQPQHF	TGTGCCAGTATACCGCGCATGGAGCTGGGCAATCAGCCCCAGCATTTT
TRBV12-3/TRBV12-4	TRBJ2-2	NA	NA	CASSLYQGGELFF	TGTGCCAGCAGTTTATACCAGGGAGGGGAGCTGTTTTTT
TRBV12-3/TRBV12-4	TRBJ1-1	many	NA	CASSLEVNTEAFF	TGTGCCAGCAGTTTAGAGGTTAACACTGAAGCTTTCTTT
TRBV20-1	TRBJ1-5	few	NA	CSARGDYSNQPQHF	TGCAGTGCTAGAGGAGACTATAGCAATCAGCCCCAGCATTTT
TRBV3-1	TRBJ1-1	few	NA	CASSQPGGTEAFF	TGTGCCAGCAGCCAGCCGGGGGGTACTGAAGCTTTCTTT
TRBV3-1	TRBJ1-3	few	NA	CASSQVSGKRFSGNTIYF	TGTGCCAGCAGCCAAGTGTCGGGGAAGAGGTTCTCTGGAAACACCATATATTTT
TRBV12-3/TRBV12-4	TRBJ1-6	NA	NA	CASSLRTAQDSPLHF	TGTGCCAGCAGTTTGCGGACAGCCCAGGATTCACCCCTCCACTTT
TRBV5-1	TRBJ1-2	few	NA	CASSPKGDYGYTF	TGCGCCAGCAGCCCGAAGGGGGACTATGGCTACACCTTC
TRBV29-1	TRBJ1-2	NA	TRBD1	CSARKIHRGRDYGYTF	TGCAGCGCCCGAAAAATTCACAGGGGGCGCGACTATGGCTACACCTTC
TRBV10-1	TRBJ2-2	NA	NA	CASSAPGLPRELFF	TGCGCCAGCAGTGCCCCGGGCCTTCCCAGGGAGCTGTTTTTT
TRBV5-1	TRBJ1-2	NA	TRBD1	CASSLGQGEGYGYTF	TGCGCCAGCAGCTTGGGACAGGGAGAAGGCTATGGCTACACCTTC
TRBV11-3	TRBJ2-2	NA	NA	CASSLGGRSEGELFF	TGTGCCAGCAGCTTAGGTGGACGCAGTGAGGGGGAGCTGTTTTTT
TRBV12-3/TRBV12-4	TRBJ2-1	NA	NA	CASSFGQPFHEQFF	TGTGCCAGCAGTTTCGGACAGCCCTTCCATGAGCAGTTCTTC
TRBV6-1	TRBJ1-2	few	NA	CASSVGAPYGYTF	TGTGCCAGCAGTGTGGGGGCGCCCTATGGCTACACCTTC
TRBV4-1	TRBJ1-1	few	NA	CASSQVWDTEAFF	TGCGCCAGCAGCCAAGTTTGGGACACTGAAGCTTTCTTT
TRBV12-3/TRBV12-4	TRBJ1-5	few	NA	CASRLGPQPQHF	TGTGCCAGCAGGCTAGGGCCCCAGCCCCAGCATTTT
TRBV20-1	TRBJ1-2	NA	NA	CSARPVLANYGYTF	TGCAGTGCTAGGCCCGTTCTAGCTAACTATGGCTACACCTTC
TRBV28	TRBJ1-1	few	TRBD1	CASRGQGSEAFF	TGTGCCAGCAGGGGACAGGGTTCTGAAGCTTTCTTT